This T cell receptor beta chain is from a study of chemoradiotherapy in HPV16-positive cancers. Study-wide context: A couple of HPV16-positive patients' cells yielded candidate HPV-specific clones and common motifs. Study results and limitations: For HPV16-positive patients, expanding HPV-responsive T cells associated with longer recurrence-free survival. Candidate HPV-specific clones and E7-related TCR motifs grew in tumor during treatment.

Sequencing was performed with immunoSEQ multiplex PCR; in TCRdb, only in-frame clones are kept and a portion is missing. Of 40,000 to 60,000 clones detected, 90% appear once; the ten largest clones hold approximately 3.5%. Repertoires were sampled repeatedly during chemoradiotherapy. In the case of this clone: Its antigen is unidentified.

This clonotype was obtained from a human donor with HPV-associated anogenital cancer. The specimen comprised blood, sampled from a patient who underwent chemoradiotherapy.

CDR3 loop: CASSARPPGQGSHYGYTF. In DNA form, the CDR3 reads TGTGCCAGCAGTGCTAGACCCCCCGGACAGGGTTCCCACTATGGCTACACCTTC. The rearrangement joins TRBV27 to TRBJ1-2, with 8 positions matching TRBD1. Trimming took 5 bases from V and 3 from J; bases not matched to a gene: 17. This CDR3 contains 18 residues. Germline values: CDR1 MNHEY, CDR2 SMNVEV (reference sequence).